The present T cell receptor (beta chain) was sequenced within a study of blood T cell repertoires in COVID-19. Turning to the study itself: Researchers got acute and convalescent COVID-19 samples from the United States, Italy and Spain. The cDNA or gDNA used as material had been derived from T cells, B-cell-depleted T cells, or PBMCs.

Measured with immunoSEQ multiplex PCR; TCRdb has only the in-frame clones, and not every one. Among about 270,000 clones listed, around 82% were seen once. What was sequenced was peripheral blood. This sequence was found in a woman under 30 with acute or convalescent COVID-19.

The CDR3: CASSLRRAGGVFLADTQYF. As DNA, the CDR3 is TGTGCCAGCAGCCTCCGTAGGGCGGGAGGTGTCTTCCTCGCAGATACGCAGTATTTT. V is TRBV11-2 and J is TRBJ2-3, with 8 bases lining up with TRBD2. Germline CDR1 SGHAT, CDR2 FQNNGV. The J segment lost 4 bases and the V segment lost 5 bases, leaving 20 bases of the junction unmatched. CDR3 length: 19 residues.